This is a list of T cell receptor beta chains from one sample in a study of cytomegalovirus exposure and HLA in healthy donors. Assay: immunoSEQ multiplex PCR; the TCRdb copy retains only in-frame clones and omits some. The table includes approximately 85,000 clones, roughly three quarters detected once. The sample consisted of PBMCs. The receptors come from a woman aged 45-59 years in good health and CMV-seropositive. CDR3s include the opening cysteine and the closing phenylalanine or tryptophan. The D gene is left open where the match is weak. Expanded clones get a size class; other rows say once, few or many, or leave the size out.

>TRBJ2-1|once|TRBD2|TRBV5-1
CASMKAGGWNNEQFF
TGCGCCAGCATGAAAGCGGGGGGGTGGAACAATGAGCAGTTCTTC
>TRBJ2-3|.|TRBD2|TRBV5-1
CASRVGGLRESDTQYF
TGCGCCAGCAGAGTTGGTGGTTTGCGGGAGTCAGATACGCAGTATTTT
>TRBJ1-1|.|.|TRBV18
CASSARGEAFF
TGTGCCAGCTCCGCCAGGGGAGAAGCTTTCTTT
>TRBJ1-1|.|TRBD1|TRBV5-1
CASSLDRGGTEAFF
TGCGCCAGCAGCTTGGACAGGGGGGGCACTGAAGCTTTCTTT
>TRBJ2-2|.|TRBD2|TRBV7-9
CASSHGLAGVAGELFF
TGTGCCAGCAGCCATGGACTAGCGGGAGTCGCCGGGGAGCTGTTTTTT
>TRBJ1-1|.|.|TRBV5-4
CASSLLGGSRTEAFF
TGTGCCAGCAGCCTTCTAGGAGGGTCTCGGACTGAAGCTTTCTTT
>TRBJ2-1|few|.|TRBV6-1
CASSETVSSYNEQFF
TGTGCCAGCAGTGAAACAGTAAGCTCCTACAATGAGCAGTTCTTC
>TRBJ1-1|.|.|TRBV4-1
CASSQLRFLDPEAFF
TGCGCCAGCAGCCAACTCAGGTTTCTTGACCCTGAAGCTTTCTTT
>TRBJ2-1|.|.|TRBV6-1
CASSSGSNNEQFF
TGTGCCAGCAGTTCCGGGAGTAACAATGAGCAGTTCTTC
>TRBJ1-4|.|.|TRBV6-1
CASSESQVTEKLFF
TGTGCCAGCAGTGAAAGTCAGGTGACGGAAAAACTGTTTTTT
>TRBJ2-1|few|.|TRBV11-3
CASSLSQEQFF
TGTGCCAGCAGCCTCTCCCAGGAGCAGTTCTTC
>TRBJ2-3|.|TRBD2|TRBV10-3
CAISGLAGTADTQYF
TGTGCCATCAGTGGATTAGCGGGAACGGCCGATACGCAGTATTTT
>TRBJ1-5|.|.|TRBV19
CASSMSTAGSQPQHF
TGTGCCAGTAGTATGAGCACGGCTGGTAGCCAGCCCCAGCATTTT
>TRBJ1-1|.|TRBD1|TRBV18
CASSPHQQGADTEAFF
TGTGCCAGCTCACCACACCAGCAGGGGGCGGACACTGAAGCTTTCTTT
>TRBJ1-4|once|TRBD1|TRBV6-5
CASSYIKGAGEKLFF
TGTGCCAGCAGTTACATTAAGGGGGCGGGTGAAAAACTGTTTTTT
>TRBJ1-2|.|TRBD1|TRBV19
CASSPDRVSSGYTF
TGTGCCAGTAGTCCCGACAGGGTCTCCAGTGGCTACACCTTC
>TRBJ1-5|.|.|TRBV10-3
CAISESQVLQPQHF
TGTGCCATCAGTGAGTCACAGGTCCTTCAGCCCCAGCATTTT
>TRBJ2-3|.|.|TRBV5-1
CASSSAGSSAQYF
TGCGCCAGCAGCTCTGCAGGAAGTAGTGCGCAGTATTTT
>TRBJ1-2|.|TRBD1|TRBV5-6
CASTGAGQNYGYTF
TGTGCCAGCACGGGGGCGGGACAGAACTATGGCTACACCTTC
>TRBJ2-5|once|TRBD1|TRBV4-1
CASSQDLGGTETQYF
TGCGCCAGCAGCCAAGATTTAGGGGGCACGGAGACCCAGTACTTC
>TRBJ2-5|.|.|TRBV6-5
CASSYSQGTQYF
TGTGCCAGCAGTTACTCTCAGGGAACCCAGTACTTC
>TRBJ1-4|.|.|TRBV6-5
CASSYSAGLDEKLFF
TGTGCCAGCAGTTATTCTGCAGGTCTTGATGAAAAACTGTTTTTT
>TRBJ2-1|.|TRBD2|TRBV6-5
CASSLIAGGPLREQFF
TGTGCCAGCAGTTTGATAGCGGGGGGGCCGCTGAGAGAGCAGTTCTTC
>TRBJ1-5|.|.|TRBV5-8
CASSLHRSNQPQHF
TGTGCCAGCAGCTTGCACAGGAGCAATCAGCCCCAGCATTTT
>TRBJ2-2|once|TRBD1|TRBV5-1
CASSWNIGTATRGELFF
TGCGCCAGCAGCTGGAACATTGGGACAGCTACTCGCGGGGAGCTGTTTTTT
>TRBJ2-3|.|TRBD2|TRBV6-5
CASSLGLAWSTDTQYF
TGTGCCAGCAGTTTGGGACTAGCTTGGAGCACAGATACGCAGTATTTT
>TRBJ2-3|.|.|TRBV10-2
CASKEGGKDTQYF
TGCGCCAGCAAGGAGGGGGGGAAGGATACGCAGTATTTT
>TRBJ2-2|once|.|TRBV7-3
CASSLIPGRTGELFF
TGTGCCAGCAGCTTAATTCCAGGGCGCACCGGGGAGCTGTTTTTT
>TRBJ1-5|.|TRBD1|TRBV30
CAWSQDRGPNQPQHF
TGTGCCTGGAGCCAAGACAGGGGCCCAAATCAGCCCCAGCATTTT
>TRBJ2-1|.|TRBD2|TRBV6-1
CASSGPGLATISSYNEQFF
TGTGCCAGCAGTGGTCCGGGACTAGCGACAATCAGCTCCTACAATGAGCAGTTCTTC
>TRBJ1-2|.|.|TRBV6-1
CASQGSYGYTF
TGTGCCAGTCAGGGATCCTATGGCTACACCTTC
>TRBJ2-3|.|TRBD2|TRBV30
CAWNPNSGGANTDTQYF
TGTGCCTGGAACCCTAATAGCGGGGGGGCCAACACAGATACGCAGTATTTT
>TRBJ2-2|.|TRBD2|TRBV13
CASSLGLGSGSSNTGELFF
TGTGCCAGCAGCTTAGGCCTAGGTAGCGGGTCATCGAACACCGGGGAGCTGTTTTTT
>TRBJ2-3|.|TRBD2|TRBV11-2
CASGRLAGGQDTQYF
TGTGCCAGCGGTAGACTAGCGGGGGGGCAAGATACGCAGTATTTT
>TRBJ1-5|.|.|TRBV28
CASSLQSWAGNQPQHF
TGTGCCAGCAGTTTACAGTCCTGGGCTGGCAATCAGCCCCAGCATTTT
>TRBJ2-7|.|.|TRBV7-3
CASSLGRSYEQYF
TGTGCCAGCAGCTTAGGCAGGTCCTACGAGCAGTACTTC
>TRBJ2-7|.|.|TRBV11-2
CASSLLDSTYEQYF
TGTGCCAGCAGCTTATTAGACAGCACCTACGAGCAGTACTTC
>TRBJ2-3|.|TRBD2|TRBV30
CAWSLGGGTDTQYF
TGTGCCTGGAGTTTGGGGGGGGGCACAGATACGCAGTATTTT
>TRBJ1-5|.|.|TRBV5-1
CASSLGGARGDQPQHF
TGCGCCAGCAGCTTGGGGGGGGCCCGGGGGGATCAGCCCCAGCATTTT
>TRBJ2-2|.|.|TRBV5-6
CASSLEETGELFF
TGTGCCAGCAGCTTGGAAGAGACCGGGGAGCTGTTTTTT
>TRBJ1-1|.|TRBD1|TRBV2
CASSAQGAATEAFF
TGTGCCAGCAGTGCCCAGGGGGCAGCCACTGAAGCTTTCTTT
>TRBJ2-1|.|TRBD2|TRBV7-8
CASSPTRLAGGNEQFF
TGTGCCAGCAGCCCAACACGACTAGCGGGGGGAAATGAGCAGTTCTTC
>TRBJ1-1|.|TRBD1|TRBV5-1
CASTDRGRVNTEAFF
TGCGCCAGCACGGACAGGGGGCGCGTGAACACTGAAGCTTTCTTT
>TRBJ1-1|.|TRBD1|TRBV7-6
CASSLGDRGRVNTEAFF
TGTGCCAGCAGCTTAGGTGACAGGGGGCGAGTCAACACTGAAGCTTTCTTT
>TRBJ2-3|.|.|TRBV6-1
CASMKEGVADTQYF
TGTGCCAGCATGAAGGAGGGAGTCGCAGATACGCAGTATTTT
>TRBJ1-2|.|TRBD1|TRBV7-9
CASSTGGISYGYTF
TGTGCCAGCTCGACAGGGGGTATCAGCTATGGCTACACCTTC
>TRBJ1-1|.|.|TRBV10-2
CASRPQDTEAFF
TGCGCCAGCCGACCGCAGGACACTGAAGCTTTCTTT
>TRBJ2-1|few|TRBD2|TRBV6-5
CASSYVGGGSYNEQFF
TGTGCCAGCAGTTACGTGGGGGGGGGCTCCTACAATGAGCAGTTCTTC
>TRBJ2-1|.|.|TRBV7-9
CASSRGQLYNEQFF
TGTGCCAGCAGCCGAGGGCAGTTATACAATGAGCAGTTCTTC
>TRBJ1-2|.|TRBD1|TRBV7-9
CSSSFYQDRGGGYTF
TGTTCCAGCAGCTTTTACCAGGACAGGGGTGGTGGCTACACCTTC
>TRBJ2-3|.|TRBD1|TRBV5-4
CASSQRTGDVDTQYF
TGTGCCAGCAGCCAGCGGACAGGGGACGTCGATACGCAGTATTTT
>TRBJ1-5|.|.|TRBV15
CATSRADQPQHF
TGTGCCACCAGCAGAGCAGATCAGCCCCAGCATTTT